This T cell receptor beta chain was recorded in a study of identical twins (dated by TCRdb to 2016 to 2018). With regard to the full study: The study deep-sequenced TCR alpha and beta repertoires from monozygotic twins, unrelated adults of various ages and cord blood to test whether fetal clonotypes persist. To rule out contamination, the twin experiments were replicated at different times with different library preparation protocols. Here is what the overall study found, with its caveats: Conclusions relied on cross-sectional statistical analysis, since the same donors could not be followed over many years. The excess sharing between twins in beta out-of-frame sequences was weaker because fewer shared sequences reduced the signal-to-noise ratio. In monozygotic twins, out-of-frame TCR alpha sharing was systematically underestimated by recombination models, although the models agreed with sharing between unrelated individuals. Invariant T cells such as MAIT and iNKT could partly confound zero-insertion analyses, although diverse VJ usage argued against such confounding for most clonotypes. Abundant cord blood beta clonotypes carried fewer insertions; young adult naive repertoires showed a weaker similar trend, while memory repertoires showed none. Compared with coincidental sharing between unrelated individuals, out-of-frame TCR alpha sequences shared between twins had an excess of sequences with low generation probability.

Every donor in the study was a healthy Caucasian. The twin cohort comprised three pairs of female monozygotic twins, all aged about 18 to 30 years. Miltenyi CD45RO+ enrichment and human naive T-cell isolation kits were used to isolate memory (CD45RO+) and naive T cells from PBMC. The CDR3 runs 14 residues from the cysteine to the phenylalanine. Solely the CDR3 DNA is kept, with 42 bases framed from the first base. The germline ends are 5 bases apart after V is trimmed by 0 bases and J by 0 bases. For CDR1 and CDR2, the germline V gene lists SGHTA and FQGTGA. The library was built by means of 5' RACE. These reads were obtained on an Illumina HiSeq 2000. A universal primer binding site was introduced by template switching, and a unique molecular identifier was present in the final cDNA, enabling accurate counting of TCR cDNA molecules. Specific primers in the conserved constant-segment region were used to synthesize first-strand cDNA for TCR alpha and beta chains. To control for contamination, each cDNA library was double barcoded with a SMART-Mk sample barcode plus Illumina barcodes. TruSeq adapter sequences along with Illumina sample barcodes were introduced in two successive PCR steps. The Illumina HiSeq platform was used with custom primers to sequence TCR alpha and beta cDNA libraries. On the authors' methods: Raw reads were processed with MiGEC to extract unique molecular identifiers, and MiXCR was used to determine CDR3 positions. For each individual, recombination models were inferred using an EM algorithm with the repgenHMM and IGoR tools. Shared clonotype analysis was performed with the tcR package in R, normalizing sharing by the product of cloneset sizes. To study raw recombination without the effects of thymic and clonal selection, out-of-frame nonproductive sequences were analyzed. The public reads were reanalyzed by TCRdb: fastp trimming at Q25, MiXCR alignment, in-frame beta chains only. Rows matching on CDR3 protein sequence are summarized as one entry with the most common DNA and genes. The V and J calls and clone size come from TCRdb's table, not from the authors' own analysis. Across this sample there are 210,000 or so distinct CDR3 sequences, with 6.5% to 8.5% seen only once. The ten largest clones represent around 1.8% of the sample.

This clonotype was recorded at least ten times. There is no known antigen for this receptor. Per-base qualities were not stored, and no clone one base away is much larger. These data were also filed under a second study, of yellow fever vaccine responses in identical twins. Looking at the second paper: The T cell response to vaccination in identical twins was reported by the authors to appear partly convergent and partly personalized. The study precisely tracked vaccine-responding T cell clones in identical twins.

The rearrangement joined TRBV7-3 to TRBJ1-2, with the D segment identity uncertain. The TCR was taken from a woman between 18 and 29 years old in good health. The sequenced material came from memory (CD45RO+) T cells sorted from blood. The cell subset or site label here, explained by the study, means: CD45RO+ enriched T cells. The CDR3 here reads CASSLTSTNYGYTF. The nucleotide sequence is given as TGTGCCAGCAGCTTAACGTCCACTAACTATGGCTACACCTTC.